This is a list of T cell receptor beta chains from one sample in a study of shared clonotypes between healthy human individuals. TCRdb keeps only in-frame clones here, not all; method: immunoSEQ multiplex PCR. The sample has about 490,000 clones; more than 75% are singletons. Sequenced sample: PBMCs. All receptors come from a woman between 40 and 50 years old in good health. Some clones in this sample may be carry-over from other donors' samples. The CDR3 runs from the conserved cysteine through the conserved F or W. D genes are given only for firm matches. Clone size, where shown, is once, few, many, or a class for clones that have expanded.

>TRBV5-6|-|TRBJ1-2|few
CASSLVGFGDGNYGYTF
TGTGCCAGCAGCTTGGTGGGGTTTGGGGACGGGAACTATGGCTACACCTTC
>TRBV6-1|TRBD1|TRBJ1-2|-
CASSETGGNWGYTF
TGTGCCAGCAGTGAGACAGGGGGAAATTGGGGCTACACCTTC
>TRBV6-1|-|TRBJ1-2|once
CASSAQIRLNYGYTF
TGTGCCAGCAGTGCCCAAATCAGGCTTAACTATGGCTACACCTTC
>TRBV10-3|-|TRBJ2-1|-
CAISFPTRGTRRGNEQFF
TGTGCCATCAGTTTCCCGACGCGCGGCACCCGCCGAGGCAATGAGCAGTTCTTC
>TRBV7-9|TRBD2|TRBJ2-3|-
CASSLLGLAGADTQYF
TGTGCCAGCAGCCTCCTGGGACTAGCGGGGGCAGATACGCAGTATTTT
>TRBV10-3|TRBD2|TRBJ2-3|-
CAISDGTSGSTDTQYF
TGTGCCATCAGTGACGGGACTAGCGGTAGCACAGATACGCAGTATTTT
>TRBV28|TRBD1|TRBJ1-1|-
CASSSLTGGNTEAFF
TGTGCCAGCAGTTCCCTCACAGGGGGCAACACTGAAGCTTTCTTT
>TRBV9|TRBD2|TRBJ2-4|-
CASSVPGLAGDLVAKNIQYF
TGTGCCAGCAGCGTACCCGGACTAGCGGGAGACCTAGTAGCCAAAAACATTCAGTACTTC
>TRBV6-1|TRBD2|TRBJ2-3|few
CASSEASGSVDTQYF
TGTGCCAGCAGTGAAGCTAGCGGGAGTGTAGATACGCAGTATTTT
>TRBV28|-|TRBJ2-7|-
CASSSPPTVSYEQYF
TGTGCCAGCAGCTCCCCCCCGACAGTATCCTACGAGCAGTACTTC
>TRBV27|-|TRBJ2-7|-
CASSFGDYSYEQYF
TGTGCCAGCAGTTTCGGAGACTACTCCTACGAGCAGTACTTC
>TRBV4-1|-|TRBJ2-5|-
CASSQDQASGATQETQYF
TGCGCCAGCAGCCAAGATCAAGCTTCCGGGGCAACCCAAGAGACCCAGTACTTC
>TRBV28|-|TRBJ2-7|-
CASFQTTSYEQYF
TGTGCCAGCTTCCAGACTACCAGCTACGAGCAGTACTTC
>TRBV7-3|-|TRBJ2-2|few
CASSPRQGTGELFF
TGTGCCAGCAGCCCCCGGCAGGGGACCGGGGAGCTGTTTTTT
>TRBV7-7|-|TRBJ2-6|-
CASSWADSGANVLTF
TGTGCCAGCAGCTGGGCCGACTCTGGGGCCAACGTCCTGACTTTC
>TRBV5-4|-|TRBJ1-3|-
CASSLDQGRNTIYF
TGTGCCAGCAGCTTGGACCAGGGGAGAAACACCATATATTTT
>TRBV7-9|-|TRBJ1-1|-
CASSLRGGLGDTEAFF
TGTGCCAGCAGCTTAAGGGGGGGGTTAGGTGACACTGAAGCTTTCTTT
>TRBV7-5|-|TRBJ2-4|-
CVRSLLVWTSEDKNIQYF
TGTGTCAGAAGCTTACTGGTCTGGACTAGCGAGGACAAAAACATTCAGTACTTC
>TRBV9|TRBD2|TRBJ2-2|-
CASSGLAGGSNTGELFF
TGTGCCAGCAGCGGATTAGCGGGAGGATCGAACACCGGGGAGCTGTTTTTT
>TRBV10-2|-|TRBJ1-4|-
CASRGFATNEKLFF
TGCGCCAGCAGGGGATTTGCAACTAATGAAAAACTGTTTTTT
>TRBV27|TRBD1|TRBJ1-2|few
CASSLFQGASYGYTF
TGTGCCAGCAGTTTATTTCAGGGGGCGAGCTATGGCTACACCTTC
>TRBV5-1|-|TRBJ2-1|-
CASRLAVYNEQFF
TGCGCCAGCAGGCTAGCAGTCTACAATGAGCAGTTCTTC
>TRBV18|-|TRBJ1-1|-
CASSPLGGTEAFF
TGTGCCAGCTCACCACTCGGTGGAACTGAAGCTTTCTTT
>TRBV28|TRBD2|TRBJ2-1|-
CASLSGSGSPTEQFF
TGTGCCAGCCTCAGTGGTAGCGGGAGCCCCACTGAGCAGTTCTTC
>TRBV28|TRBD2|TRBJ2-7|-
CVSSLSPSGSYEQCF
TGTGTCAGCAGTTTAAGTCCTAGCGGGAGCTACGAGCAGTGCTTC
>TRBV28|TRBD2|TRBJ2-7|once
CASRYTSGRALEQYF
TGTGCCAGCAGATACACTAGCGGGAGGGCCCTCGAGCAGTACTTC
>TRBV27|-|TRBJ1-1|-
CASSLKGENTEAFF
TGTGCCAGCAGTTTAAAGGGGGAGAACACTGAAGCTTTCTTT
>TRBV5-1|TRBD1|TRBJ1-4|-
CASSTDRAVGEKLFF
TGCGCCAGCAGTACGGACAGGGCGGTAGGAGAAAAACTGTTTTTT
>TRBV7-2|TRBD2|TRBJ2-3|-
CASSPGLAGGRGQYF
TGTGCCAGCAGCCCGGGACTAGCGGGAGGGAGGGGGCAGTATTTT
>TRBV29-1|-|TRBJ2-7|many
CSVGTGQMNYEQYF
TGCAGCGTGGGGACGGGACAAATGAACTACGAGCAGTACTTC
>TRBV27|TRBD1|TRBJ1-5|few
CASSLWGTGVAYSNQPQHF
TGTGCCAGCAGTTTATGGGGGACAGGGGTCGCTTATAGCAATCAGCCCCAGCATTTT
>TRBV25-1|-|TRBJ1-2|-
CASRPWENYGYTF
TGTGCCAGCAGGCCTTGGGAAAACTATGGCTACACCTTC
>TRBV2|-|TRBJ2-2|-
CASSIGRVGGELFF
TGTGCCAGCAGTATTGGCAGGGTGGGCGGGGAGCTGTTTTTT
>TRBV5-5|-|TRBJ2-7|-
CASSLRSRAASEQYF
TGTGCCAGCAGCTTACGATCGAGGGCTGCCTCCGAGCAGTACTTC
>TRBV5-1|TRBD2|TRBJ2-7|-
CASSWTSGSRDEQYF
TGCGCCAGCAGCTGGACTAGCGGGAGTAGGGACGAGCAGTACTTC
>TRBV5-1|TRBD2|TRBJ2-2|-
CASSLGPSGPTNTGELFF
TGCGCCAGCAGCTTAGGGCCTAGCGGTCCAACGAACACCGGGGAGCTGTTTTTT
>TRBV7-9|-|TRBJ2-5|-
CASSPAGETQYF
TGTGCCAGCAGCCCCGCTGGGGAGACCCAGTACTTC
>TRBV7-6|-|TRBJ2-1|-
CASSLAEELGQFF
TGTGCCAGCAGCTTAGCGGAGGAATTGGGGCAGTTCTTC
>TRBV6-1|-|TRBJ2-3|-
CASSVTRGRSDTQYF
TGTGCCAGCAGTGTTACACGGGGGAGGTCAGATACGCAGTATTTT
>TRBV7-9|TRBD2|TRBJ2-3|-
CASSLGRTSGSTDTQYF
TGTGCCAGCAGCTTAGGGAGGACTAGCGGTAGCACAGATACGCAGTATTTT
>TRBV5-5|TRBD2|TRBJ2-7|-
CASNGLAGGPGEQYF
TGTGCCAGCAACGGACTAGCGGGAGGGCCCGGGGAGCAGTACTTC
>TRBV2|TRBD2|TRBJ2-2|-
CASSKTSGRSAGELFF
TGTGCCAGCAGTAAGACTAGCGGGAGGAGTGCCGGGGAGCTGTTTTTT
>TRBV7-2|TRBD1|TRBJ2-7|-
CASSSMTGWAYEQYF
TGTGCCAGCAGCTCGATGACAGGGTGGGCTTACGAGCAGTACTTC
>TRBV18|-|TRBJ1-1|-
CASSMGTATFEAFF
TGTGCCAGCTCAATGGGGACGGCCACCTTTGAAGCTTTCTTT
>TRBV4-1|-|TRBJ1-2|once
CASSQVDKERDGYTF
TGCGCCAGCAGCCAAGTCGATAAGGAGCGGGACGGCTACACCTTC
>TRBV6-5|-|TRBJ2-6|-
CASSYEGSGANVLTF
TGTGCCAGCAGTTACGAGGGGTCCGGGGCCAACGTCCTGACTTTC
>TRBV28|-|TRBJ1-2|once
CASSTKIQAPYGYTF
TGTGCCAGCAGTACCAAAATACAGGCTCCCTATGGCTACACCTTC
>TRBV6-1|-|TRBJ1-5|-
CASSEGWGSRGQPQHF
TGTGCCAGCAGTGAAGGGTGGGGAAGTCGTGGTCAGCCCCAGCATTTT